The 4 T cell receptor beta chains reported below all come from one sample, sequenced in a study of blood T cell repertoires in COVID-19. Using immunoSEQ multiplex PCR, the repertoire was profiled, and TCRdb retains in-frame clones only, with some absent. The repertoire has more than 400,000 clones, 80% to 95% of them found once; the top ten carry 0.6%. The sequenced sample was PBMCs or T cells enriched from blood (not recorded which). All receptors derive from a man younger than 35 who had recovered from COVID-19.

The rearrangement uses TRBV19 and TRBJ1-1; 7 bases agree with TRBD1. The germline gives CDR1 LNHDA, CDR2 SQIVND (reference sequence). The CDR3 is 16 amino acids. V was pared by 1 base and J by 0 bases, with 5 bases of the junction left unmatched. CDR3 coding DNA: TGTGCCAGTAGTATAGGCGCGGACAGGATGAACACTGAAGCTTTCTTT. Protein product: CASSIGADRMNTEAFF.

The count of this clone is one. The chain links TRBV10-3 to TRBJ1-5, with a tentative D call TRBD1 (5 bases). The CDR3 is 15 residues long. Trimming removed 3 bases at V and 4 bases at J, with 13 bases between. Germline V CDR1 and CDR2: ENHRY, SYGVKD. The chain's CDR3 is CAISEVRDSNQPQHF. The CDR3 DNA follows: TGTGCCATCAGTGAAGTCCGGGACTCGAATCAGCCCCAGCATTTT.

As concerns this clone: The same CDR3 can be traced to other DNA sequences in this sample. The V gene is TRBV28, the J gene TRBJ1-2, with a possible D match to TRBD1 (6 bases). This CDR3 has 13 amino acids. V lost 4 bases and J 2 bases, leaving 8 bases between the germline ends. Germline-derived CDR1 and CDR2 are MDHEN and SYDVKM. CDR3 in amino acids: CASSSGQNYGYTF. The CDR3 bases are TGTGCCAGCAGTTCTGGACAGAACTATGGCTACACCTTC.

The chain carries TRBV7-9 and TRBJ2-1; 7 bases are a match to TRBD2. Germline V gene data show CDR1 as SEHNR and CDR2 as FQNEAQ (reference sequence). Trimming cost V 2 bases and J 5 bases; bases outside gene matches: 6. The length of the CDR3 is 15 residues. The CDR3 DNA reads TGTGCCAGCAGCTTAATCGGGAGGTACCACAATGAGCAGTTCTTC. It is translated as CASSLIGRYHNEQFF.